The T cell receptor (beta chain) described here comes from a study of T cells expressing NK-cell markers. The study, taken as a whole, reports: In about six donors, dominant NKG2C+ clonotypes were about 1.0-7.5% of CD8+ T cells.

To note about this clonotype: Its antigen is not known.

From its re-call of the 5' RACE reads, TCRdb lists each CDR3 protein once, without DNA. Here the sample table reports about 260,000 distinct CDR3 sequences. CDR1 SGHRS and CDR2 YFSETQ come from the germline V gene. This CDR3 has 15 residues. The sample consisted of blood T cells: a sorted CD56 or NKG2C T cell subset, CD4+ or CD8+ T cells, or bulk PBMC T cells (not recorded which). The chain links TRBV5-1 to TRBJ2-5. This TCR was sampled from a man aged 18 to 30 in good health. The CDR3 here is CASSLATGKQETQYF.